Following are 8 T cell receptor beta chains from one sample sequenced in a study of CD8 T cells in Susac syndrome. Random hexamers were used to reverse transcribe roughly 0.45 to 1 ug of RNA. MiXCR, run by TCRdb on the immunoSEQ multiplex PCR reads, gives a single entry per CDR3 protein. This sample has more than 200,000 distinct CDR3 sequences, with about 95% found just once. The source material was CD4+ T cells from PBMCs. These receptors all come from a human donor with Susac syndrome.

This clonotype was seen once. The chain links TRBV7-2 to TRBJ2-7; 9 positions match TRBD1. Germline lookup yields CDR1 SGHTA and CDR2 FQGNSA. The junction had 5 bases not matched to a gene; V was cut back by 5 bases and J by 3 bases. CDR3 length equals 14 residues. CDR3 region: CASSIQGARYEQYF. The CDR3 DNA reads TGTGCCAGCAGCATACAGGGGGCGCGCTACGAGCAGTACTTC. Full variable domain (remainder filled in from reference TRBV7-2 and TRBJ2-7): GAGVSQSPSNKVTEKGKDVELRCDPISGHTALYWYRQSLGQGLEFLIYFQGNSAPDKSGLPSDRFSAERTGGSVSTLTIQRTQQEDSAVYLCASSIQGARYEQYFGPGTRLTVT.

CDR3 region: CASSSDRSNEQFF. The CDR3 DNA sequence: TGTGCCAGCAGTTCGGACAGATCCAATGAGCAGTTCTTC. The chain uses TRBV6-2 or TRBV6-3 and TRBJ2-1; possible D gene TRBD1, 6 bases. V lost 4 bases to trimming and J lost 6 bases, with 10 bases between them. Germline CDR1 reads MNHEY; CDR2 reads SVGEGT. CDR3 size: 13 residues.

The chain recombines TRBV24-1 with TRBJ2-5; 8 positions match TRBD2. The CDR3 runs to 14 residues. J was trimmed by 5 bases and V by 7 bases; bases with no gene match: 8. CDR1 KGHDR and CDR2 SFDVKD come from the germline V gene. CDR3 region: CATSAAGGEETQYF. The CDR3 DNA is TGTGCCACCAGCGCGGCCGGGGGGGAGGAGACCCAGTACTTC.

The V call is TRBV3-1, the J call TRBJ1-1, with 7 bases aligning to TRBD1. After removal of 0 bases from V and 12 bases from J, the junction contained 7 bases not matched to a gene. CDR1 and CDR2 from the germline V gene are LGHDT and YNNKEL (reference sequence). The CDR3 has 13 residues. The DNA for the CDR3 is TGTGCCAGCAGCCAAGATCAAAGGGGGCGACCTTTCTTT. Its protein is CASSQDQRGRPFF. The complete variable domain, with remaining parts taken from reference TRBV3-1 and TRBJ1-1, reads DTAVSQTPKYLVTQMGNDKSIKCEQNLGHDTMYWYKQDSKKFLKIMFSYNNKELIINETVPNRFSPKSPDKAHLNLHINSLELGDSAVYFCASSQDQRGRPFFGQGTRLTVV.

The chain carries TRBV5-7 and TRBJ1-5; D gene unclear. Being an ORF, TRBV5-7 has a function that is uncertain. V lost 4 bases, J lost 0 bases, and 20 bases lay in between. The CDR3 spans 18 residues. This CDR3 reads CASSRGFGEAYSNQPQHF. The CDR3 DNA sequence: TGTGCCAGCAGCCGAGGGTTTGGGGAGGCTTATAGCAATCAGCCCCAGCATTTT.

The V gene is TRBV20-1, the J gene TRBJ2-5; the match to TRBD1 covers 7 bases. Unmatched junction bases numbered 8, after V lost 6 bases and J lost 4 bases. The germline V gene encodes CDR1 DFQATT and CDR2 SNEGSKA (reference sequence). The length of the CDR3 is 13 residues. CDR3 bases: TGCAGTGCCAGGGGACAGACGGGAGAGACCCAGTACTTC. Translating it yields CSARGQTGETQYF.

The chain links TRBV7-8 to TRBJ2-2, with unresolved D. CDR1 SGHVS and CDR2 FQNEAQ come from the germline V gene. There are 16 residues in the CDR3. V lost 3 bases, J lost 6 bases, and 17 bases lay in between. The CDR3 protein is CASSFGQRLLSGELFF. DNA for the CDR3: TGTGCCAGCAGCTTTGGGCAACGACTCCTCTCCGGGGAGCTGTTTTTT.

A single count supports this clonotype. The rearrangement links TRBV2 to TRBJ2-1; D call uncertain. The germline gives CDR1 SNHLY, CDR2 FYNNEI. This CDR3 is built from 13 residues. V was shortened by 7 bases and J by 9 bases, with 16 bases between the two germline ends. In DNA, the CDR3 is TGTGCCAGCACCCACCCGATCCCCCCTGAGCAGTTCTTC. This gives the protein CASTHPIPPEQFF.